Presented here are 26 T cell receptor beta chains from one specimen sequenced in a study of spatial heterogeneity in lung cancer. Study results and limitations: Intratumoral expanded alpha and beta TCR counts were found to track tumor mutation counts.

Antigen specificity for these receptors is unknown. The sample's time point: sample taken at primary tumor resection. MiXCR, run by TCRdb on the 5' RACE reads, gives a single entry per CDR3 protein. This sample carries fewer than 20,000 distinct CDR3 sequences, roughly 5.8% of them seen once, and the ten largest clones take over 9%. The source was lung tumor tissue, collected at surgery. These receptors all stem from a female donor with early-stage non-small cell lung cancer.

The gene calls are TRBV10-3 and TRBJ2-5; D not resolved. The V gene's germline CDR1 is ENHRY and CDR2 SYGVKD. V gave up 10 bases and J gave up 2 bases, with 11 bases separating them. CDR3 size: 12 residues. The CDR3 here is CATTAGQETQYF. The CDR3 coding sequence is TGTGCCACCACAGCAGGACAAGAGACCCAGTACTTC.

This clonotype has just a few counts. This chain connects TRBV6-1 to TRBJ2-5; no clear D. Germline V gene lookup returns CDR1 MNHNS and CDR2 SASEGT. V was cut by 4 bases and J by 1 base, with 10 bases left in between. CDR3 length: 14 amino acids. The CDR3 DNA is TGTGCCAGCAGTGCCTTCGGGCCCCAAGAGACCCAGTACTTC. Translated, it gives CASSAFGPQETQYF.

This clonotype was seen at least ten times. The V call is TRBV27, the J call TRBJ2-2, with D hard to call. The V end was cut by 7 bases, the J end by 6 bases, with 18 bases between. This CDR3 comprises 15 residues. Germline CDR1 and CDR2: MNHEY and SMNVEV (reference sequence). CDR3 coding DNA: TGTGCCAGCACCGTAGGCCCTAGTAAGGCCGGGGAGCTGTTTTTT. Encoded protein: CASTVGPSKAGELFF.

This clonotype was seen many times. This chain joins TRBV15 and TRBJ1-5; a possible D gene is TRBD1 (6 bases). V gave up 1 base and J gave up 5 bases, with 12 bases separating them. The CDR3 totals 15 residues. Germline V lookup: CDR1 LNHNV, CDR2 YYDKDF (reference sequence). Here the CDR3 DNA reads TGTGCCACCAGCAGAGGGGGGGCGGACTATCAGCCCCAGCATTTT. This sequence encodes CATSRGGADYQPQHF.

This clonotype was found a few times. The rearrangement links TRBV20-1 to TRBJ2-1, with D hard to call. Germline lookup yields CDR1 DFQATT and CDR2 SNEGSKA (reference sequence). Trimming stripped 5 bases from V and 7 bases from J, with 12 bases between. CDR3 length: 12 residues. This CDR3 is CSALEPQNEQFF. The CDR3 nucleotides read TGCAGTGCTCTCGAGCCCCAGAATGAGCAGTTCTTC.

This sequence joins TRBV29-1 and TRBJ1-1, with D maybe TRBD1 (6 bases). V lost 3 bases and J lost 4, with 9 bases in between. CDR3 size: 12 residues. Germline CDR1 reads SQVTM; CDR2 reads ANQGSEA. The CDR3 DNA is TGCAGCGTTGAGGGGGGCATCACTGAAGCTTTCTTT. This encodes CSVEGGITEAFF. The full variable domain, completed using reference TRBV29-1 and TRBJ1-1, is SAVISQKPSRDICQRGTSLTIQCQVDSQVTMMFWYRQQPGQSLTLIATANQGSEATYESGFVIDKFPISRPNLTFSTLTVSNMSPEDSSIYLCSVEGGITEAFFGQGTRLTVV.

This clonotype showed up just a few times. The chain combines TRBV29-1 with TRBJ1-2; TRBD1 aligns across 9 bases. V shed 5 bases, J shed 4 bases, and the junction held 5 bases outside the gene matches. Germline loops: CDR1 SQVTM, CDR2 ANQGSEA. This CDR3 is built from 13 residues. CDR3 DNA: TGCAGCGTTCTCCCGGGACAGGGCTATGGCTACACCTTC. Translation gives CSVLPGQGYGYTF.

This clonotype has at least ten counts. The junction departs from the called germline gene at one end, perhaps through a read error. V is TRBV6-4 and J is TRBJ2-1; no firm D call. CDR3 length: 13 amino acids. Germline loops: CDR1 MRHNA, CDR2 SNTAGT. The CDR3 sequence: CASSADSNNEQFF. CDR3 nucleotides: TGTGCCAGCAGTGCTGACTCCAACAATGAGCAGTTCTTC.

This clonotype has just one count. This chain connects TRBV11-2 to TRBJ2-3, with TRBD2 matching 8 bases. The ends lost 2 bases at V and 5 bases at J; junction bases unmatched: 6. This CDR3 is 15 amino acids long. CDR1 is SGHAT, CDR2 FQNNGV, per germline. The CDR3 coding sequence is TGTGCCAGCAGCTTATCGGCGGGAGGCATAGATACGCAGTATTTT. Protein sequence: CASSLSAGGIDTQYF.

This clonotype has a count of ten or more. V usage is TRBV7-2 and J usage is TRBJ2-1, with D hard to call. The CDR3 is 14 amino acids. Germline V gene sequence: CDR1 SGHTA, CDR2 FQGNSA. Trimming pared 0 bases from V and 4 bases from J, leaving 7 bases between. The CDR3 sequence: CASSLALTYNEQFF. The CDR3 region has the DNA TGTGCCAGCAGCTTAGCGCTGACATACAATGAGCAGTTCTTC.

This clonotype has more than one count but fewer than ten. This chain joins TRBV5-4 and TRBJ2-2; no reliable D call. The CDR3 is 16 amino acids. V lost 3 bases and J lost 1, with 13 bases in between. Per the germline V gene, CDR1 is SGHNT and CDR2 is YYREEE (reference sequence). CDR3: CASSSRDTKNTGELFF. CDR3 DNA sequence: TGTGCCAGCAGCTCCCGAGACACCAAGAACACCGGGGAGCTGTTTTTT.

This clonotype was observed many times. The chain uses TRBV7-9 and TRBJ2-1, with D hard to call. The CDR3 totals 15 residues. Trimming took off 8 bases at V and 2 bases at J, with 16 bases between the two ends. CDR1 is SEHNR and CDR2 is FQNEAQ in the germline V gene (reference sequence). The CDR3 is CASALSGGTYNEQFF. The CDR3 bases are TGTGCCAGCGCGCTCTCGGGCGGAACCTACAATGAGCAGTTCTTC.

This clonotype was seen many times. The J gene is TRBJ1-1, the V gene TRBV5-6; D is perhaps TRBD1 (5 bases). Germline lookup yields CDR1 SGHDT and CDR2 YYEEEE. This CDR3 has 17 amino acids. Between the trimmed V and J ends, which lost 0 bases and 0 bases, there was a span of 15 bases. The CDR3 here is CASSLAGRAKMNTEAFF. In DNA, the CDR3 is TGTGCCAGCAGCTTGGCGGGCAGGGCCAAAATGAACACTGAAGCTTTCTTT. The entire variable domain, with the rest obtained from reference TRBV5-6 and TRBJ1-1, is as follows: DAGVTQSPTHLIKTRGQQVTLRCSPKSGHDTVSWYQQALGQGPQFIFQYYEEEERQRGNFPDRFSGHQFPNYSSELNVNALLLGDSALYLCASSLAGRAKMNTEAFFGQGTRLTVV.

This clonotype was observed many times. The rearrangement joins TRBV9 to TRBJ2-3, with D hard to call. Germline CDR1 reads SGDLS; CDR2 reads YYNGEE. V dropped 0 bases and J dropped 6 bases, with 14 bases sitting between them. The CDR3 contains 15 residues. The CDR3 spells CASSVVGLAGDTQYF. The CDR3 coding sequence is TGTGCCAGCAGCGTAGTAGGATTAGCCGGGGATACGCAGTATTTT.

This clonotype was seen many times. This chain links TRBV5-1 with TRBJ2-1, with D perhaps TRBD1 or TRBD2 (5 bases each). Looked up from germline, CDR1 is SGHRS and CDR2 is YFSETQ. V lost 7 bases and J lost 0, with 11 bases in between. The CDR3 sequence is 14 residues long. CDR3 in amino acids: CASGGPSSYNEQFF. The CDR3 DNA follows: TGCGCCAGCGGGGGTCCTAGCTCCTACAATGAGCAGTTCTTC.

There are many counts of this clonotype. The chain joins TRBV2 to TRBJ2-5; D is possibly TRBD2 (5 bases). The germline gives CDR1 SNHLY, CDR2 FYNNEI. CDR3 length equals 14 residues. The V end was cut by 6 bases, the J end by 0 bases, with 11 bases between. CDR3 nucleotides: TGTGCCAGCAGGGGAGACGCGTACCAAGAGACCCAGTACTTC. This sequence encodes CASRGDAYQETQYF.

This clonotype was observed many times. The rearrangement joins TRBV12-3 or TRBV12-4 to TRBJ1-5; D is uncertain. Deletions cut 1 base from V and 0 bases from J, with 13 bases between. This CDR3 comprises 17 residues. CDR3 coding DNA: TGTGCCAGCAGTTTAGAACCAGACTATTATAGCAATCAGCCCCAGCATTTT. Its translation: CASSLEPDYYSNQPQHF.

By sample share, this clonotype is medium-sized. This chain links TRBV10-1 with TRBJ1-1; 9 nucleotides match TRBD1. The J segment lost 10 bases and the V segment lost 0 bases, leaving 3 bases of the junction unmatched. The germline CDR1 and CDR2 sequences are WNHNN and SYGVQD (reference sequence). The length of the CDR3 is 13 residues. DNA of the CDR3: TGCGCCAGCAGTGAGTCGGGGACAGGGCGAGCTTTCTTT. Its protein product is CASSESGTGRAFF.

This clonotype was seen only a few times. The chain couples TRBV20-1 to TRBJ2-1, with 9 bases aligning to TRBD2. Germline CDR1 and CDR2: DFQATT and SNEGSKA (reference sequence). The CDR3 covers 15 residues. J gave up 6 bases and V 3 bases, and 9 bases lay outside the gene matches. The CDR3 nucleotides read TGCAGTGCTAGCGGGCGGGAGGGCCTGGGCAATGAGCAGTTCTTC. Translating gives CSASGREGLGNEQFF.

This clonotype was picked up many times. The chain links TRBV6-5 to TRBJ1-1; possible D gene TRBD1, 6 bases. The V and J ends lost 6 bases and 5 bases respectively, with 10 bases between them. This CDR3 has 12 amino acids. Germline V gives CDR1 MNHEY, CDR2 SVGAGI. CDR3 sequence: CASSSRGTEAFF. CDR3 nucleotides: TGTGCCAGCAGCAGCAGGGGAACTGAAGCTTTCTTT.

This clonotype has a count of ten or more. The chain is built from TRBV7-3 and TRBJ2-3; TRBD1 matches 7 bases. The CDR3 extends over 17 amino acids. Germline V gene lookup returns CDR1 SGHTA and CDR2 FQGTGA. Trimming removed 5 bases from V and 5 bases from J; junction bases left unmatched: 16. The CDR3 sequence: CASSPRYGTASLDTQYF. Here the CDR3 DNA reads TGTGCCAGCAGCCCGAGATACGGGACAGCGAGTTTAGATACGCAGTATTTT.

The sample holds a few counts of this clonotype. The chain joins TRBV18 to TRBJ2-3, with 9 bases identical to TRBD1. The CDR3 covers 16 residues. Germline values: CDR1 KGHSH, CDR2 LQKENI. With 3 bases clipped from V and 4 bases from J, the junction kept 8 bases outside the gene matches. The DNA for the CDR3 is TGTGCCAGCTCACCGTTCGGACAGGGGAACCCAGATACGCAGTATTTT. Its translation: CASSPFGQGNPDTQYF.

This clonotype showed up many times. J is TRBJ1-4 and V is TRBV7-9, with unresolved D. V dropped 2 bases and J dropped 7 bases, with 5 bases sitting between them. CDR3 length: 12 amino acids. The germline V gene has CDR1 SEHNR and CDR2 FQNEAQ (reference sequence). CDR3: CASSLRGEKLFF. The CDR3 region has the DNA TGTGCCAGCAGCTTACGGGGTGAAAAACTGTTTTTT.

In this sample, this clonotype is medium-sized. The CDR3 sequence is CASSDQMGQQAKNIQYF. The CDR3 DNA sequence: TGTGCCAGCTCAGACCAAATGGGACAACAAGCCAAAAACATTCAGTACTTC. The chain uses TRBV18 and TRBJ2-4; the D gene is possibly TRBD1 (6 bases). Germline V gene data show CDR1 as KGHSH and CDR2 as LQKENI. Trimming removed 5 bases from V and 0 bases from J, with 17 bases in between. The length of the CDR3 is 17 residues.

This clonotype was seen repeatedly, ten times or more. V and J are TRBV11-2 and TRBJ1-4; D not certain. V lost 1 base to trimming and J lost 4 bases, with 13 bases between them. Germline V lookup: CDR1 SGHAT, CDR2 FQNNGV. This CDR3 is 16 amino acids long. The CDR3, as DNA: TGTGCCAGCAGCTTAGCTTCCGCACTCAGTAATGAAAAACTGTTTTTT. It codes for CASSLASALSNEKLFF.

This clonotype has a count of ten or more. The chain recombines TRBV7-9 with TRBJ1-2, with D unresolved. Trimming shortened V by 5 bases and J by 5 bases, and 15 bases separated the two germline ends. Germline V gene lookup returns CDR1 SEHNR and CDR2 FQNEAQ (reference sequence). There are 14 residues in the CDR3. The CDR3 here is CASSPLAGSYGYTF. The CDR3 DNA follows: TGTGCCAGCAGCCCCTTGGCGGGTAGTTATGGCTACACCTTC.